This T cell receptor (beta chain) derives from a study of T cell responses to AZD1222 COVID-19 vaccine. Clones were read by immunoSEQ multiplex PCR, and TCRdb kept only the in-frame ones, dropping some. The sample includes 150,000 or so clones, roughly nine tenths of them seen just once. Trimming left V 6 bases short and J 5 bases short, with 9 bases between. The CDR3 consists of 12 residues. Germline V gives CDR1 WSHSY, CDR2 SAAADI. Note on this clone: Its specificity is not known.

Overall study results and limits: Clonal diversity was possibly underestimated, and the donors were mostly white British, with more females. Baseline serostatus was positive in only six AZD1222 recipients.

The sample consisted of peripheral blood, taken on day 0 of AZD1222 vaccination. The source of this sequence is an adult in good health. J is TRBJ2-3 and V is TRBV10-2; D tentatively reads TRBD1 or TRBD2 (5 bases each). The chain's CDR3 is CASRGVGDTQYF. The DNA for the CDR3 is TGCGCCAGCAGGGGGGTAGGAGATACGCAGTATTTT.